The present entry profiles one TCR beta chain with its context. Its antigen is not identified. Germline values: CDR1 LNHNV, CDR2 YYDKDF (reference sequence). The CDR3 covers 11 residues. With 8 bases removed from V and 4 bases from J, the gap between germline ends came to 8 bases. These data originate in a study of molecular identifiers for immune sequencing clone quantification. TCRdb recomputed calls from the PCR reads with MiXCR, one row per CDR3 protein. The table includes a few hundred thousand distinct CDR3 sequences, 25% detected once. Regarding the study as a whole: In CMV-specific effectors, clones above 20 copies held over 99% of molecules; naive, under 1%.

The sequenced material came from naive CD8+ T cells from blood, with Jurkat cell RNA spiked in. Subset: FACS-sorted CD8+CD4-CCR7+CD45RA+ naive T cells. This TCR derives from a human donor in good health. Some libraries in this study had Jurkat cell RNA spiked in. The V call is TRBV15, the J call TRBJ1-1; no definite D call. This CDR3 is CATSSGTEAFF. CDR3 DNA sequence: TGTGCCACCTCAAGTGGCACTGAAGCTTTCTTT.